The present T cell receptor beta chain was sequenced within a study of cytomegalovirus exposure and HLA in healthy donors. Study in general: One earlier analysis, a look at roughly 170 million T cells, found some 100 million unique TCR beta sequences. Study-wide results and caveats: It was reported that TCR beta sequences correctly inferred the HLA-A and HLA-B alleles for most subjects. Analysis performed later showed TCR beta chains linked to HLA being more clonally expanded than equally common others.

After removal of 5 bases from V and 4 bases from J, the junction contained 9 bases not matched to a gene. Germline-derived CDR1 and CDR2 are SGHDT and YYEEEE. The CDR3 sequence is 15 residues long. About this clone: The antigen is not known.

Each donor was healthy, and each was a bone marrow donor. Primers included in the PCR were 60 Vbeta and 13 Jbeta primers. The table came from immunoSEQ multiplex PCR; TCRdb's copy has only in-frame clones and leaves some out. This repertoire shows 150,000 to 200,000 clones, around three quarters found once; its top ten account for around 1.9%. The chain uses TRBV5-6 and TRBJ2-5; 9 bases align to TRBD2. The sample comprised PBMCs. This sequence originates from a woman aged 25 to 45 in good health and CMV-seronegative. DNA for the CDR3: TGTGCCAGCAGATATAGCGGGAGCCGTTTAGAGACCCAGTACTTC. Its translation is CASRYSGSRLETQYF.